This T cell receptor (beta chain) originates from a study of CD8+ T cells in alopecia areata. V was clipped by 0 bases and J by 8 bases, with 3 bases between them. Per germline, CDR1 SGHKS and CDR2 YYEKEE (reference sequence). The CDR3 loop spans 11 amino acids. cDNA serving as the sequencing template came from extracted, reverse transcribed RNA. The data were produced by immunoSEQ multiplex PCR, yet TCRdb's version contains in-frame clones alone and is incomplete. Altogether 25,000 or so clones are present, roughly half being singletons, with the ten largest covering 31%. Source material: NKG2D-high CD8+ T cells sorted from blood. The clonotype was recovered from a human donor with alopecia areata. The J gene is TRBJ2-1, the V gene TRBV5-5, with D hard to call. This CDR3 reads CASSLAYEQFF. As DNA, the CDR3 is TGTGCCAGCAGCTTGGCGTATGAGCAGTTCTTC.